Following are 13 T cell receptor beta chains from one sample sequenced in a study of blood T cell repertoires in COVID-19. TCRdb's table, derived via immunoSEQ multiplex PCR, lists solely in-frame clones and lacks some. The data show around 200,000 clones, about 86% seen once. Sequences were obtained from PBMCs or T cells enriched from blood (not recorded which). The source of these receptors is a woman between 50 and 59 years old in a cohort exposed to, infected with or recovered from COVID-19 (not recorded which).

The chain uses TRBV5-4 and TRBJ2-5; D may be TRBD2 (7 bases). The germline CDR1 and CDR2 sequences are SGHNT and YYREEE (reference sequence). The CDR3 consists of 15 residues. V dropped 4 bases and J dropped 4 bases, with 17 bases sitting between them. DNA for the CDR3: TGTGCCAGCAGCCGCGATGGGGGGGGCCGAGAGACCCAGTACTTC. Its protein is CASSRDGGGRETQYF.

The chain joins TRBV28 to TRBJ2-7; D is possibly TRBD2 (6 bases). The CDR3 extends over 13 amino acids. CDR1 is MDHEN, CDR2 SYDVKM, per germline. Deletions cut 8 bases from V and 0 bases from J, with 11 bases between. CDR3 amino acids: CASGRGSSYEQYF. In nucleotides, the CDR3 is TGTGCCAGCGGTCGGGGGAGCTCCTACGAGCAGTACTTC.

The rearrangement links TRBV3-1 (or the pseudogene TRBV3-2) to TRBJ2-1; 7 positions match TRBD1. The V segment lost 2 bases and the J segment 6 bases; nucleotides outside the gene matches: 4. The CDR3 totals 14 residues. CDR1 and CDR2 from the germline V gene are LGHDT and YNNKEL (reference sequence). The CDR3 sequence: CASSQLTGVNEQFF. The CDR3 region has the DNA TGTGCCAGCAGCCAACTTACAGGGGTCAATGAGCAGTTCTTC.

The rearrangement uses TRBV2 and TRBJ2-5; 9 bases are a match to TRBD2. The CDR3 length is 12 residues. V was pared by 7 bases and J by 6 bases, with 3 bases of the junction left unmatched. Per the germline V gene, CDR1 is SNHLY and CDR2 is FYNNEI. Here the CDR3 DNA reads TGTGCCAGCAACCTAGCGGGAAAGACCCAGTACTTC. Its translation is CASNLAGKTQYF. The full variable domain, completed using reference TRBV2 and TRBJ2-5, is EPEVTQTPSHQVTQMGQEVILRCVPISNHLYFYWYRQILGQKVEFLVSFYNNEISEKSEIFDDQFSVERPDGSNFTLKIRSTKLEDSAMYFCASNLAGKTQYFGPGTRLLVL.

The V gene is TRBV11-2, the J gene TRBJ1-3; 8 bases are a match to TRBD1. This CDR3 spans 15 amino acids. Unmatched junction bases numbered 3, after V lost 2 bases and J lost 3 bases. Germline V gene sequence: CDR1 SGHAT, CDR2 FQNNGV. CDR3 coding DNA: TGTGCCAGCAGCTTACAGGGGGCTTATGGAAACACCATATATTTT. It codes for CASSLQGAYGNTIYF.

The chain carries TRBV5-4 and TRBJ2-3; 9 bases are shared with TRBD2. Germline lookup yields CDR1 SGHNT and CDR2 YYREEE (reference sequence). This CDR3 is built from 16 residues. V was clipped by 1 base and J by 8 bases; unmatched bases: 11. The CDR3 DNA reads as TGTGCCAGCAGCTTGCGAGGCGGGGGGGCGTGGATTACGCAGTATTTT. Translation gives CASSLRGGGAWITQYF.

V is TRBV11-3 and J is TRBJ2-7; tentative D call: TRBD1 (6 bases). In germline, CDR1 is SGHNT, CDR2 YENEEA. Trimming took 0 bases from V and 3 from J, leaving 18 bases between them. The CDR3 runs 17 residues. The CDR3 loop is CASSLDLSCRGFYEQYF. The DNA of the CDR3 is TGTGCCAGCAGCTTAGATTTGAGCTGCAGGGGCTTCTACGAGCAGTACTTC.

This clone was observed a single time. The chain is built from TRBV15 and TRBJ1-4, with D possibly being TRBD1 (6 bases). V lost 0 bases, J lost 7 bases, and 12 bases lay in between. The CDR3 has 15 residues. Looked up from germline, CDR1 is LNHNV and CDR2 is YYDKDF (reference sequence). The CDR3 sequence: CATSRDPGAPEKLFF. CDR3 in DNA: TGTGCCACCAGCAGAGATCCAGGGGCTCCTGAAAAACTGTTTTTT.

This sequence joins TRBV11-2 and TRBJ2-1; 7 bases are shared with TRBD2. J lost 5 bases, V lost 5 bases, and 9 bases had no gene match. The germline gives CDR1 SGHAT, CDR2 FQNNGV. CDR3 length: 15 residues. CDR3: CASSPKWGGDNEQFF. DNA for the CDR3: TGTGCCAGCAGCCCCAAATGGGGGGGAGACAATGAGCAGTTCTTC.

The V call is TRBV30, the J call TRBJ1-5; D not certain. The V end lost 1 base, the J end lost 6 bases, and 10 bases lay between the germline ends. From germline, CDR1 is GTSNPN and CDR2 SVGIG (reference sequence). This CDR3 comprises 13 residues. CDR3 coding DNA: TGTGCCTGGAGTGCACGGGTTGGTCAGCCCCAGCATTTT. It specifies CAWSARVGQPQHF.

In its sample, this clone was seen once. V and J are TRBV5-1 and TRBJ2-2, with 12 bases aligning to TRBD2. With 4 bases clipped from V and 6 bases from J, the junction kept 4 bases outside the gene matches. The CDR3 loop spans 15 amino acids. Germline assignment: CDR1 SGHRS and CDR2 YFSETQ. CDR3 amino acids: CASSKLAGGAGELFF. The CDR3 region has the DNA TGCGCCAGCAGCAAACTAGCGGGGGGCGCCGGGGAGCTGTTTTTT. The full variable domain, rest sourced from reference TRBV5-1 and TRBJ2-2, is KAGVTQTPRYLIKTRGQQVTLSCSPISGHRSVSWYQQTPGQGLQFLFEYFSETQRNKGNFPGRFSGRQFSNSRSEMNVSTLELGDSALYLCASSKLAGGAGELFFGEGSRLTVL.

This clone was seen more than once but under ten times. The rearrangement links TRBV9 to TRBJ1-6, with unresolved D. V lost 3 bases and J 6 bases, leaving 7 bases between the germline ends. This CDR3 comprises 13 residues. Germline CDR1 and CDR2: SGDLS and YYNGEE. As DNA, the CDR3 is TGTGCCAGCAGCGAAACAGCTAATTCACCCCTCCACTTT. This translates into CASSETANSPLHF.

The chain joins TRBV2 to TRBJ2-3; D perhaps matches TRBD1 (6 bases). Germline V lookup: CDR1 SNHLY, CDR2 FYNNEI. Trimming took off 9 bases at V and 3 bases at J, with 16 bases between the two ends. This CDR3 comprises 14 residues. In DNA, the CDR3 is TGTGCCAGGCCGGGCAGGGGACGTACAGATACGCAGTATTTT. It specifies CARPGRGRTDTQYF.